This T cell receptor (beta chain) was profiled in a study of CD8 T cells in ankylosing spondylitis. Quantitative barcoded 5'-RACE was used to prepare TCR beta libraries. Each CDR3 protein is one row after TCRdb ran MiXCR on the 5' RACE reads. The sample lists 750,000 to 850,000 distinct CDR3 sequences; approximately 12% were seen once. V gave up 2 bases and J gave up 11 bases, with 12 bases separating them. Germline V gene sequence: CDR1 MNHEY, CDR2 SVGEGT. This CDR3 comprises 12 residues. Findings and caveats of the study: Reported data indicate significant enrichment of disease-linked clones within matched ankylosing spondylitis synovial fluid. A motif in TCR beta, a set of 8 or 9 highly homologous variants, appeared characteristic of ankylosing spondylitis blood.

Concerning this clonotype: What it binds is not known.

The sequencing sample was made of blood, either unsorted or a sorted T cell fraction (not recorded which). V gene TRBV6-2 or TRBV6-3 combines with J gene TRBJ1-1; D remains ambiguous. The clonotype originates from a male donor with ankylosing spondylitis. CDR3 loop: CASSYEGFGAFF. CDR3 DNA: TGTGCCAGCAGTTACGAAGGTTTTGGGGCTTTCTTT.